This TCR beta chain was retrieved from a study of blood T cell repertoires in COVID-19. The overall study: The samples span acute and convalescent COVID-19 from the United States, Italy and Spain.

Per the original methods: Estimation of nucleated cell counts relied on the amplification of reference gene primers. Using immunoSEQ multiplex PCR, the repertoire was profiled, and TCRdb retains in-frame clones only, with some absent. V and J calls and clone size are as listed in that table; D and trimming were resolved from the DNA. The profile shows roughly 230,000 clones, roughly 84% of them singletons. This study enrolled people aged roughly 18 to 89 from under 25 US geographic areas. Participants' own reports of clinical history determined their cohort assignment. This clone was detected only once. This CDR3 contains 15 residues. V lost 6 bases and J lost 1, with 15 bases in between. Germline V gene sequence: CDR1 SEHNR, CDR2 FQNEAQ (reference sequence).

This receptor was identified in a woman between 45 and 60 years old who had been exposed to COVID-19. The chain recombines TRBV7-9 with TRBJ1-1, with a weak D call TRBD1 (6 bases). The sequencing sample was made of PBMCs or T cells enriched from blood (not recorded which). The CDR3 sequence is CASRPHRVANTEAFF. CDR3 bases: TGTGCCAGCAGACCTCACAGGGTGGCGAACACTGAAGCTTTCTTT.